Listed here are 20 T cell receptor beta chains from one sample, sequenced in a study of spatial heterogeneity in lung cancer (dated by TCRdb to between 2019 and 2020). The time point tag for this specimen amounts to: sample taken at primary tumor resection. Without any cell sorting, TCR sequencing was performed on whole RNA extracted either from tumor and nontumor lung tissue or from cryopreserved PBMC samples. The library was prepared using 5' RACE. The listed sequencing device is NextSeq 500. TCRdb reran the public reads through fastp at Q25 and MiXCR, keeping productive beta chains. Rows matching on CDR3 protein sequence are summarized as one entry with the most common DNA and genes. The sample table contains around 10,000 distinct CDR3 sequences; only one count was recorded for over 3% of them. The ten largest clones capture roughly 52% of the sample. Sequencing was performed on PBMCs, taken at surgery. These receptors all stem from a female donor with early-stage non-small cell lung cancer.

By proportion, this clonotype is medium-sized. A library made for alpha chains picked up this beta chain off target, so its size means little. The chain combines TRBV28 with TRBJ2-1, with 10 positions matching TRBD1. After removal of 3 bases from V and 4 bases from J, the junction contained 3 bases not matched to a gene. Germline values: CDR1 MDHEN, CDR2 SYDVKM. The CDR3 contains 15 residues. The DNA for the CDR3 is TGTGCCAGCAGTTTGGGGGGACAGGGGTACAATGAGCAGTTCTTC. This encodes CASSLGGQGYNEQFF.

About this clonotype: This beta chain is an unintended read in a library built for alpha chains; its size means little. The chain has TRBV12-3 or TRBV12-4 and TRBJ2-1; a weak D match, TRBD1 (6 bases). This CDR3 comprises 16 residues. Trimming removed 5 bases at V and 5 bases at J, with 19 bases between. CDR3 nucleotides: TGTGCCAGCAGTATCTTCAGGGGATCCCTTCACAATGAGCAGTTCTTC. It is translated as CASSIFRGSLHNEQFF.

This clonotype appeared many times. A library made for alpha chains picked up this beta chain off target, so its size means little. The rearrangement joins TRBV14 to TRBJ1-6; D uncertain. The CDR3 spans 14 residues. From germline, CDR1 is SGHDN and CDR2 FVKESK. V was shortened by 4 bases and J by 9 bases, with 13 bases between the two germline ends. The CDR3 DNA sequence: TGTGCCAGCAGCCGGAAATACCTAGCTTCACCCCTCCACTTT. Encoded protein: CASSRKYLASPLHF.

Concerning this clonotype: Since it is a stray read in a library aimed at alpha chains, this beta chain has a size that is not meaningful. The V gene is TRBV7-2, the J gene TRBJ1-6, with D perhaps TRBD1 (6 bases). Germline V gene lookup returns CDR1 SGHTA and CDR2 FQGNSA. V was cut by 4 bases and J by 0 bases, with 13 bases left in between. CDR3 length: 17 residues. The CDR3 here is CASSSSGASSYNSPLHF. Written as DNA, the CDR3 is TGTGCCAGCAGCTCATCAGGGGCAAGCTCCTATAATTCACCCCTCCACTTT.

This clonotype was detected many times. The library was designed around alpha chains, so this beta chain is a stray read whose abundance carries little weight. The DNA of the CDR3 is TGTGCCAGCAGTTTAAATCCGGGACAGGGTTCCGAGCAGTACTTC. It translates to CASSLNPGQGSEQYF. The chain uses TRBV5-8 and TRBJ2-7; TRBD1 matches 9 bases. This CDR3 is 15 amino acids long. The germline V gene encodes CDR1 SGHTS and CDR2 YDEGEE. The J segment lost 6 bases and the V segment lost 5 bases, leaving 12 bases of the junction unmatched.

This clonotype was seen ten or more times. Since the library was made to target alpha chains, this beta chain is a stray read and its abundance is not meaningful. CDR3 nucleotide sequence: TGCAGTGCTAGCGCTGGGGGGAACATTCAGTACTTC. Amino acid sequence: CSASAGGNIQYF. J is TRBJ2-4 and V is TRBV20-1; a weak D match, TRBD2 (6 bases). The CDR3 is made up of 12 amino acids. Trimming took off 3 bases at V and 7 bases at J, with 10 bases between the two ends. Looked up from germline, CDR1 is DFQATT and CDR2 is SNEGSKA (reference sequence).

This clonotype was seen ten or more times. Within a library made for alpha chains, this beta chain is off target, and its count is uninformative. The rearrangement joins TRBV11-2 to TRBJ2-5, with TRBD2 as a possible D gene (6 bases). Trimming removed 3 bases from V and 5 bases from J, with 19 bases in between. The CDR3 has 16 amino acids. Germline CDR1 and CDR2: SGHAT and FQNNGV. This chain's CDR3 is CASSLGDGGIKETQYF. The CDR3 nucleotides read TGTGCCAGCAGCTTGGGGGACGGAGGGATCAAGGAGACCCAGTACTTC. Based on the CDR3 plus reference TRBV11-2 and TRBJ2-5, the full variable domain is EAGVAQSPRYKIIEKRQSVAFWCNPISGHATLYWYQQILGQGPKLLIQFQNNGVVDDSQLPKDRFSAERLKGVDSTLKIQPAKLEDSAVYLCASSLGDGGIKETQYFGPGTRLLVL.

This clonotype was picked up many times. As an off-target read in a library built for alpha chains, this beta chain has a frequency of little significance. The rearrangement joins TRBV7-9 to TRBJ2-7; D is tentatively TRBD1 or TRBD2 (5 bases each). CDR3 length: 12 amino acids. The V gene lost 10 bases and the J gene lost 6 bases, with 16 bases spanning the gap. Germline CDR1 reads SEHNR; CDR2 reads FQNEAQ (reference sequence). This CDR3 reads CATGSPGSEQYF. As DNA, the CDR3 is TGTGCCACAGGGTCCCCAGGGAGCGAGCAGTACTTC.

The table lists this clonotype with many counts. This beta chain is an unintended read in a library built for alpha chains; its size means little. The chain employs TRBV5-4 and TRBJ2-5, with 9 bases aligning to TRBD2. Trimming removed 4 bases from V and 1 base from J; junction bases left unmatched: 2. The CDR3 runs to 14 residues. Per the germline V gene, CDR1 is SGHNT and CDR2 is YYREEE (reference sequence). The CDR3: CASSPGLAQETQYF. In DNA form, the CDR3 reads TGTGCCAGCAGCCCGGGACTAGCCCAAGAGACCCAGTACTTC.

This clonotype was observed at least ten times. The size of this beta chain means little, since it is a stray read in a library made for alpha chains. The genes are TRBV6-6 and TRBJ2-5; either TRBD1 or TRBD2 may supply D (5 bases each). This CDR3 is 15 amino acids long. Germline V CDR1 and CDR2: MNHNY, SVGAGI (reference sequence). Trimming took 6 bases from V and 3 from J, leaving 17 bases between them. CDR3 sequence: CASRPYGAPKETQYF. Here the CDR3 DNA reads TGTGCCAGCAGACCTTACGGGGCGCCCAAAGAGACCCAGTACTTC.

This clonotype has ten or more counts. The library was designed around alpha chains, so this beta chain is a stray read whose abundance carries little weight. The chain links TRBV6-1 to TRBJ1-2; D gene ambiguous. The CDR3 has 12 amino acids. CDR1 MNHNS and CDR2 SASEGT come from the germline V gene. The V and J ends lost 7 bases and 4 bases respectively, with 10 bases between them. CDR3 loop: CASKGNSYGYTF. The CDR3 coding sequence is TGTGCCAGCAAGGGAAACTCCTATGGCTACACCTTC.

This clonotype was seen a handful of times. Found in a library prepared for alpha chains, this beta chain is an off-target read, and its abundance has little meaning. CDR3 in amino acids: CSAKGRSNQPQHF. In DNA form, the CDR3 reads TGCAGTGCTAAGGGTAGGAGCAATCAGCCCCAGCATTTT. This chain connects TRBV20-1 to TRBJ1-5; D is undetermined. This CDR3 is built from 13 residues. The ends were cut back, 4 bases at V and 1 base at J, with 8 bases in the middle. Looked up from germline, CDR1 is DFQATT and CDR2 is SNEGSKA (reference sequence).

Of note for this clonotype: In a library made to pick up alpha chains, this beta chain is a stray read with a size that means little. In nucleotides, the CDR3 is TGTGCCAGCAGCTTCGGACAGGGCAACTATGGCTACACCTTC. Residues: CASSFGQGNYGYTF. The chain combines TRBV7-2 with TRBJ1-2, with 8 bases matching TRBD1. Unmatched junction bases numbered 2, after V lost 3 bases and J lost 2 bases. CDR3 length equals 14 residues. Germline CDR1 reads SGHTA; CDR2 reads FQGNSA. Full variable domain (rest looked up from reference TRBV7-2 and TRBJ1-2): GAGVSQSPSNKVTEKGKDVELRCDPISGHTALYWYRQSLGQGLEFLIYFQGNSAPDKSGLPSDRFSAERTGGSVSTLTIQRTQQEDSAVYLCASSFGQGNYGYTFGSGTRLTVV.

This clonotype was picked up many times. Since the library was made to target alpha chains, this beta chain is a stray read and its abundance is not meaningful. The chain couples TRBV14 to TRBJ2-4; no clear D. The CDR3 runs 13 residues. V was clipped by 3 bases and J by 6 bases, with 9 bases between them. Per germline, CDR1 SGHDN and CDR2 FVKESK. CDR3 residues: CASSQVPGNIQYF. The CDR3 DNA reads TGTGCCAGCAGCCAGGTACCGGGAAACATTCAGTACTTC.

The sample holds many counts of this clonotype. This beta chain turned up in a library designed for alpha chains; as an off-target read, its abundance says little. CDR3 amino acids: CASSVDRETQYF. CDR3 in DNA: TGTGCCAGTAGTGTGGACAGGGAGACCCAGTACTTC. This chain uses TRBV19 with TRBJ2-5, with TRBD1 matching over 7 bases. V trimming: 5 bases; J trimming: 5 bases; junction bases outside the gene matches: 2. The germline gives CDR1 LNHDA, CDR2 SQIVND (reference sequence). The length of the CDR3 is 12 residues.

This clonotype is medium-sized (0.01 to 0.1%) by share. Because this beta chain is a stray read in a library intended to capture alpha chains, its abundance should not be given much weight. This chain joins TRBV29-1 and TRBJ2-5, with 7 bases aligning to TRBD1. Per the germline V gene, CDR1 is SQVTM and CDR2 is ANQGSEA. The CDR3 totals 12 residues. V shed 6 bases, J shed 4 bases, and the junction held 5 bases outside the gene matches. DNA for the CDR3: TGCAGCGTCCACAGGGGTGGAGAGACCCAGTACTTC. Its protein is CSVHRGGETQYF.

This clonotype was recorded at least ten times. This beta chain is an off-target read within a library intended for alpha chains, so its frequency means little. The V and J genes are TRBV7-2 and TRBJ2-5, with a tentative D call TRBD2 (6 bases). V was clipped by 5 bases and J by 1 base, with 14 bases between them. CDR1 is SGHTA, CDR2 FQGNSA, per germline. The CDR3 runs to 15 residues. CDR3 residues: CASSRDLAFQETQYF. CDR3 sequence (DNA): TGTGCCAGCAGCCGGGACTTAGCATTCCAAGAGACCCAGTACTTC.

This clonotype was found many times. This beta chain was picked up by a library intended for alpha chains and is off target, so its count carries little meaning. This sequence joins TRBV19 and TRBJ2-1; D might be TRBD1 (6 bases). V lost 5 bases, J lost 3 bases, and 11 bases lay in between. Germline V CDR1 and CDR2: LNHDA, SQIVND (reference sequence). The CDR3 loop spans 14 amino acids. CDR3 DNA: TGTGCCAGTAGTCCTTCGGACAGCTACAATGAGCAGTTCTTC. As protein: CASSPSDSYNEQFF.

This clonotype was seen at least ten times. This beta chain was picked up by a library intended for alpha chains and is off target, so its count carries little meaning. This sequence joins TRBV11-2 and TRBJ2-2; a weak D match, TRBD1 (5 bases). V lost 5 bases to trimming and J lost 4 bases, with 11 bases between them. In germline, CDR1 is SGHAT, CDR2 FQNNGV. There are 14 residues in the CDR3. The CDR3 DNA follows: TGTGCCAGCAGCCCTCAGGGTTTCACCGGGGAGCTGTTTTTT. Protein product: CASSPQGFTGELFF.

This clonotype appeared many times. With the library built for alpha chains, this beta chain is off target and its frequency is not meaningful. J is TRBJ2-2 and V is TRBV7-9; D is unresolved. V shed 7 bases and J shed 1 base, with 10 bases lying between them. The CDR3 has 14 amino acids. Germline V gene lookup returns CDR1 SEHNR and CDR2 FQNEAQ (reference sequence). CDR3 region: CASNFLGNTGELFF. The CDR3 nucleotides read TGTGCCAGCAACTTCTTAGGGAACACCGGGGAGCTGTTTTTT.